This entry is about one T cell receptor (beta chain). What it recognizes is unknown. The sample comes from a study of cytomegalovirus exposure and HLA in healthy donors. Points from the study as a whole: Later analysis reportedly placed an Asian-associated ancestry cluster below the roughly 680-donor mean in N-insertions. A later analysis showed TCR association rates differing by HLA locus, peaking at DRB1 and lowest at HLA-C.

The PCR used 60 Vbeta and 13 Jbeta primers. In the source study's methods: In a later analysis, 8.5 million to 14 million of some 80 million unique beta chains occurred in at least two donors. The table came from immunoSEQ multiplex PCR; TCRdb's copy has only in-frame clones and leaves some out. That table furnishes V, J and clone size, whereas the DNA furnished D and trimming. The table shows some 90,000 clones, with 65% to 80% occurring only once. Sequences were obtained from PBMCs. The origin of this receptor is a man in his forties or fifties in good health and CMV-seronegative.

Here the CDR3 DNA reads TGTGCCAGCGGGCCCGGCGGACAGGGAAACGAAAAACTGTTTTTT. It yields the protein CASGPGGQGNEKLFF. This rearrangement joins TRBV28 to TRBJ1-4; 8 nucleotides match TRBD1. There are 15 residues in the CDR3. From germline, CDR1 is MDHEN and CDR2 SYDVKM. V lost 8 bases and J lost 8; bases outside the gene matches: 13. The full variable domain, with the rest looked up from reference TRBV28 and TRBJ1-4, is DVKVTQSSRYLVKRTGEKVFLECVQDMDHENMFWYRQDPGLGLRLIYFSYDVKMKEKGDIPEGYSVSREKKERFSLILESASTNQTSMYLCASGPGGQGNEKLFFGSGTQLSVL.